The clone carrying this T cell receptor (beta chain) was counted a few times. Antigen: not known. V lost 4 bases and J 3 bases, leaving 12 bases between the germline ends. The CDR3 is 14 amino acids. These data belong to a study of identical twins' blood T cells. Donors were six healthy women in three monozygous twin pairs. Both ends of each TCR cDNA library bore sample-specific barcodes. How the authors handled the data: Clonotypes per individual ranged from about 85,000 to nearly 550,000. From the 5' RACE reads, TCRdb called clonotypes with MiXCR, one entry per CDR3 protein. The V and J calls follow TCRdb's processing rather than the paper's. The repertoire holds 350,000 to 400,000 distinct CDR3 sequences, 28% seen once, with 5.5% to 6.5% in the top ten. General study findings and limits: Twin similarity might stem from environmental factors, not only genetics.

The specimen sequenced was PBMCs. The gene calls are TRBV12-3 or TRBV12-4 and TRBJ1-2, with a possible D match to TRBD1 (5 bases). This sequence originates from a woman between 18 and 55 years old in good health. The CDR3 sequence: CASSSQGSDYGYTF. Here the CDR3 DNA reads TGTGCCAGCAGTTCTCAGGGTAGCGACTATGGCTACACCTTC.